This T cell receptor (beta chain) was retrieved from a study of shared clonotypes between healthy human individuals. Points from the study as a whole: When naive CD4 clonotypes were compared across several donors, about 4.8% were shared. Naive subsets generally exceeded memory subsets in estimated richness. Relative to their counterparts shared across all four donors, non-shared clonotypes exhibited diminished generation probabilities.

Turning to this clone: Antigen specificity is unknown.

The germline CDR1 and CDR2 sequences are SEHNR and FQNEAQ (reference sequence). This CDR3 is built from 14 residues. Trimming stripped 0 bases from V and 7 bases from J, with 12 bases between. In the authors' workflow: Owing to the provision of junction-only sequences devoid of quality scores by immunoSEQ, filtering differed. The table came from immunoSEQ multiplex PCR; TCRdb's copy has only in-frame clones and leaves some out. The V and J calls and clone size come from that table; D and trimming were worked out from the DNA. The table has 950,000 to 1,100,000 clones, roughly 75% seen once. V is TRBV7-9 and J is TRBJ1-2, with no clear D. The clonotype was recovered from a man younger than 30 in good health. Sample: memory CD4+ T cells sorted from blood. Subset here: CD45RA-negative fraction. CDR3 DNA sequence: TGTGCCAGCAGCTTAGCGTCAGGAATCGGTGGCTACACCTTC. Translation gives CASSLASGIGGYTF.